The present T cell receptor (beta chain) was sequenced within a study of sequential checkpoint blockade in melanoma. Study at large: More than 20 patients had tumor biopsies before treatment and at week 13.

Trimming removed 4 bases from V and 5 bases from J, with 8 bases in between. The germline gives CDR1 MDHEN, CDR2 SYDVKM. This CDR3 is built from 12 residues. Points on this clone: Its antigen is currently unknown.

Study-wide findings and caveats: Response in arm A was associated with pretreatment TIL clonality.

Assay: immunoSEQ multiplex PCR; the TCRdb copy retains only in-frame clones and omits some. This sample has more than 5,500 clones, with 20% to 25% found just once. The treatment: randomized to nivolumab then ipilimumab (arm A) or the reverse (arm B). DNA-damaging chemotherapy had not been given to any patient beforehand. The sequencing used tumor tissue (inferred from file names), collected from a patient given nivolumab and ipilimumab in sequence. The TCR originated in a human donor with melanoma. This chain connects TRBV28 to TRBJ2-5; unclear D gene. CDR3 nucleotide sequence: TGTGCCAGCAGTTCGATATGGGAGACCCAGTACTTC. Its translation: CASSSIWETQYF.